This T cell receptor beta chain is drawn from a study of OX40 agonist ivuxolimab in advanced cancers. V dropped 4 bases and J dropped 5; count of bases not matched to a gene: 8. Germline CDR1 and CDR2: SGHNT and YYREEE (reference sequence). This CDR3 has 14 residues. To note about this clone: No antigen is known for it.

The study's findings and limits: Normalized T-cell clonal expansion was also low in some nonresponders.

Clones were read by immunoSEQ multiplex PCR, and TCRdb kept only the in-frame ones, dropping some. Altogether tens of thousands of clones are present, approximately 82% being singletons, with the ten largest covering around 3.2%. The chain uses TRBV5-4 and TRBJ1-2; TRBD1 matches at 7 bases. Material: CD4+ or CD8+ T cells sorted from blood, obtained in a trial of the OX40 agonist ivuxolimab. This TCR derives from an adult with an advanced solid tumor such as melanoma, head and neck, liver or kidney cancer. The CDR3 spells CASSHTGVWYGYTF. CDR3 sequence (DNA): TGTGCCAGCAGCCATACAGGGGTTTGGTATGGCTACACCTTC.